This is a list of T cell receptor beta chains from one sample in a study of cytomegalovirus exposure and HLA in healthy donors. The assay was immunoSEQ multiplex PCR, and TCRdb's table has in-frame clones only and misses some. The data show 150,000 to 200,000 clones, about 90% seen once. The sample comprised PBMCs. The source of these receptors is a girl less than two years old in good health and CMV-seronegative. Each CDR3 is given with its conserved first and last residue. Fields, in order: D gene, V gene, J gene, clone size, CDR3 protein, CDR3 DNA. The D gene is left open where the match is weak. Size values are once, few and many counts, or a class for expanded clones, and some rows have none.

d_call: TRBD1
v_call: TRBV5-1
j_call: TRBJ2-7
clone_size: few
cdr3_aa: CASSYGQGQYEQYF
cdr3_nt: TGCGCCAGCAGCTATGGACAGGGCCAGTACGAGCAGTACTTC

d_call: TRBD2
v_call: TRBV2
j_call: TRBJ2-3
clone_size: -
cdr3_aa: CASSRTSGGAYTQYF
cdr3_nt: TGTGCCAGCAGTAGGACTAGCGGGGGGGCGTATACGCAGTATTTT

d_call: TRBD1
v_call: TRBV19
j_call: TRBJ1-6
clone_size: -
cdr3_aa: CASSIPGTGGRSPLHF
cdr3_nt: TGTGCCAGTAGTATCCCCGGGACAGGGGGCCGGTCACCCCTCCACTTT

d_call: -
v_call: TRBV4-1
j_call: TRBJ1-4
clone_size: -
cdr3_aa: CASSQRTVVEFEKLFF
cdr3_nt: TGCGCCAGCAGCCAAAGGACAGTTGTGGAGTTTGAAAAACTGTTTTTT

d_call: -
v_call: TRBV5-6
j_call: TRBJ1-2
clone_size: -
cdr3_aa: CASSSAEATWYGYTF
cdr3_nt: TGTGCCAGCAGCTCGGCCGAGGCCACCTGGTATGGCTACACCTTC

d_call: TRBD1
v_call: TRBV29-1
j_call: TRBJ1-1
clone_size: -
cdr3_aa: CSVGYRGGTEAFF
cdr3_nt: TGCAGCGTGGGGTACAGGGGGGGCACTGAAGCTTTCTTT

d_call: -
v_call: TRBV29-1
j_call: TRBJ2-1
clone_size: -
cdr3_aa: CSPKANNEQFF
cdr3_nt: TGCAGCCCTAAAGCCAACAATGAGCAGTTCTTC

d_call: -
v_call: TRBV5-1
j_call: TRBJ2-7
clone_size: once
cdr3_aa: CASSLGPSSYEQYF
cdr3_nt: TGCGCCAGCAGCTTGGGACCTAGCTCCTACGAGCAGTACTTC

d_call: -
v_call: TRBV18
j_call: TRBJ1-2
clone_size: -
cdr3_aa: CASSPFPGDYGYTF
cdr3_nt: TGTGCCAGCTCACCATTTCCAGGGGACTATGGCTACACCTTC

d_call: TRBD2
v_call: TRBV15
j_call: TRBJ2-7
clone_size: -
cdr3_aa: CATSRALAFLCHVAGDCEQYF
cdr3_nt: TGTGCCACCAGCAGAGCTTTGGCTTTTTTGTGTCATGTAGCGGGAGACTGCGAGCAGTACTTC

d_call: -
v_call: TRBV14
j_call: TRBJ2-7
clone_size: -
cdr3_aa: CASSRRGTPTLYEQYF
cdr3_nt: TGTGCCAGCAGCCGCCGAGGGACACCAACCCTTTACGAGCAGTACTTC

d_call: -
v_call: TRBV19
j_call: TRBJ1-6
clone_size: few
cdr3_aa: CASSTRGSPLHF
cdr3_nt: TGTGCCAGTAGTACCCGGGGATCACCCCTCCACTTT

d_call: -
v_call: TRBV7-2
j_call: TRBJ2-5
clone_size: -
cdr3_aa: CASSLSQARGETQYF
cdr3_nt: TGTGCCAGCAGCTTATCACAGGCTAGAGGAGAGACCCAGTACTTC

d_call: -
v_call: TRBV28
j_call: TRBJ2-1
clone_size: once
cdr3_aa: CASSFGGLQYNEQFF
cdr3_nt: TGTGCCAGCAGTTTTGGAGGACTTCAATACAATGAGCAGTTCTTC

d_call: -
v_call: TRBV6-5
j_call: TRBJ2-7
clone_size: -
cdr3_aa: CASSYSMRIYEQYF
cdr3_nt: TGTGCCAGCAGTTACTCGATGAGGATCTACGAGCAGTACTTC

d_call: -
v_call: TRBV13
j_call: TRBJ1-4
clone_size: -
cdr3_aa: CASSSTGSNEKLFF
cdr3_nt: TGTGCCAGCAGCTCCACAGGTTCTAATGAAAAACTGTTTTTT

d_call: TRBD1
v_call: TRBV9
j_call: TRBJ1-3
clone_size: -
cdr3_aa: CASSVRTGAGNTIYF
cdr3_nt: TGTGCCAGCAGCGTTCGGACAGGGGCTGGAAACACCATATATTTT

d_call: TRBD1
v_call: TRBV2
j_call: TRBJ2-3
clone_size: once
cdr3_aa: CASSLRGPSTDTQYF
cdr3_nt: TGTGCCAGCAGCCTCAGGGGGCCTAGCACAGATACGCAGTATTTT

d_call: -
v_call: TRBV19
j_call: TRBJ2-3
clone_size: -
cdr3_aa: CASSGDTQYF
cdr3_nt: TGTGCCAGTTCGGGGGATACGCAGTATTTT

d_call: -
v_call: TRBV6-6
j_call: TRBJ2-5
clone_size: -
cdr3_aa: CASSLSSEKETQYF
cdr3_nt: TGTGCCAGCAGTCTCTCCAGCGAGAAAGAGACCCAGTACTTC

d_call: -
v_call: TRBV21-1
j_call: TRBJ1-1
clone_size: -
cdr3_aa: CASSKGGAGLGPQDTEAFF
cdr3_nt: TGTGCCAGCAGCAAAGGTGGGGCAGGGTTGGGCCCGCAGGACACTGAAGCTTTCTTT

d_call: -
v_call: TRBV2
j_call: TRBJ2-1
clone_size: once
cdr3_aa: CASSEGTGEQFF
cdr3_nt: TGTGCCAGCAGTGAGGGGACTGGCGAGCAGTTCTTC

d_call: TRBD1
v_call: TRBV5-1
j_call: TRBJ2-5
clone_size: once
cdr3_aa: CASSPQTTGGETQYF
cdr3_nt: TGCGCCAGCAGCCCCCAGACGACAGGGGGCGAGACCCAGTACTTC

d_call: -
v_call: TRBV2
j_call: TRBJ2-7
clone_size: -
cdr3_aa: CASSPVYSTYEQYF
cdr3_nt: TGTGCCAGCAGTCCGGTTTACAGCACCTACGAGCAGTACTTC

d_call: -
v_call: TRBV7-8
j_call: TRBJ1-1
clone_size: -
cdr3_aa: CASSAQATGTEAFF
cdr3_nt: TGTGCCAGCAGCGCACAGGCGACCGGCACTGAAGCTTTCTTT

d_call: TRBD1
v_call: TRBV11-1
j_call: TRBJ2-5
clone_size: -
cdr3_aa: CASSLGQALQETQYF
cdr3_nt: TGTGCCAGCAGCTTGGGACAGGCCCTCCAAGAGACCCAGTACTTC

d_call: -
v_call: TRBV5-1
j_call: TRBJ1-5
clone_size: -
cdr3_aa: CASSPGLLRDQPQHF
cdr3_nt: TGCGCCAGCAGCCCCGGCCTACTCAGGGATCAGCCCCAGCATTTT

d_call: -
v_call: TRBV6-5
j_call: TRBJ2-2
clone_size: -
cdr3_aa: CASTERPSRELFF
cdr3_nt: TGTGCCAGCACCGAGCGGCCCAGCCGGGAGCTGTTTTTT

d_call: -
v_call: TRBV2
j_call: TRBJ1-6
clone_size: -
cdr3_aa: CASSVLDRGNSPLHF
cdr3_nt: TGTGCCAGCAGTGTGTTGGACAGAGGAAATTCACCCCTCCACTTT

d_call: -
v_call: TRBV21-1
j_call: TRBJ2-7
clone_size: -
cdr3_aa: CASSKRARGGFEQYF
cdr3_nt: TGTGCCAGCAGCAAAAGGGCCCGGGGGGGTTTCGAGCAGTACTTC

d_call: TRBD1
v_call: TRBV9
j_call: TRBJ1-2
clone_size: -
cdr3_aa: CASSVGQGLDYRYTF
cdr3_nt: TGTGCCAGCAGCGTAGGACAGGGTTTAGACTATCGCTACACCTTC

d_call: TRBD1
v_call: TRBV7-8
j_call: TRBJ1-2
clone_size: -
cdr3_aa: CASSLKTVGTGYFYGYTF
cdr3_nt: TGTGCCAGCAGCCTTAAGACGGTCGGGACAGGGTATTTCTATGGCTACACCTTC